The 21 T cell receptor beta chains reported below all come from one sample, sequenced in a study of control samples from healthy donors and cancer patients. Data came from immunoSEQ multiplex PCR; TCRdb stores just in-frame clones and leaves some out. The sample shows some 20,000 clones, approximately 90% of them seen only once. Sequencing was performed on PBMCs. The origin of the receptors is a woman aged 60-75 years with head and neck cancer.

The chain combines TRBV4-1 with TRBJ2-3; D call uncertain. The length of the CDR3 is 17 residues. V was clipped by 0 bases and J by 1 base, with 14 bases between them. Germline V CDR1 and CDR2: MGHRA, YSYEKL. The CDR3 coding sequence is TGCGCCAGCAGCCAAGAGGGATTCGCTGGGGGCACAGATACGCAGTATTTT. Its protein product is CASSQEGFAGGTDTQYF.

The J gene is TRBJ2-5, the V gene TRBV13; either TRBD1 or TRBD2 may supply D (5 bases each). Germline V lookup: CDR1 PRHDT, CDR2 FYEKMQ (reference sequence). This CDR3 spans 13 amino acids. V lost 3 bases to trimming and J lost 5 bases, with 10 bases between them. In nucleotides, the CDR3 is TGTGCCAGCAGCTTCTTTGGGGGTGAGACCCAGTACTTC. Its translation: CASSFFGGETQYF.

The V call is TRBV11-2, the J call TRBJ1-2; weak D call: TRBD1 (5 bases). Germline lookup yields CDR1 SGHAT and CDR2 FQNNGV. The ends were cut back, 5 bases at V and 6 bases at J, with 13 bases in the middle. The length of the CDR3 is 13 residues. CDR3 residues: CASSPWEGHGYTF. The CDR3 nucleotides are TGTGCCAGCAGCCCTTGGGAGGGGCATGGCTACACCTTC.

The V gene is TRBV7-9, the J gene TRBJ2-7; TRBD2 agrees at 9 bases. The V gene end was trimmed by 2 bases and the J gene end by 4 bases; junction bases not matched to a gene: 9. The CDR3 is 16 residues long. Germline V gives CDR1 SEHNR, CDR2 FQNEAQ (reference sequence). Here the CDR3 reads CASSLTGASGKYEQYF. CDR3 bases: TGTGCCAGCAGCTTAACAGGGGCTAGCGGGAAGTACGAGCAGTACTTC.

The chain is built from TRBV24-1 and TRBJ1-2; D is ambiguous. V gave up 2 bases and J gave up 6 bases, with 6 bases separating them. Germline V gene lookup returns CDR1 KGHDR and CDR2 SFDVKD. CDR3 length equals 12 residues. The CDR3 region has the DNA TGTGCCACCAGTGATTGGAGGAATGGCTACACCTTC. Amino acids: CATSDWRNGYTF.

The chain couples TRBV15 to TRBJ2-6, with 8 bases aligning to TRBD1. V lost 5 bases and J lost 4; bases outside the gene matches: 4. Germline assignment: CDR1 LNHNV and CDR2 YYDKDF (reference sequence). This CDR3 has 15 amino acids. The CDR3 is CATSQGAGGANVLTF. The CDR3 DNA is TGTGCCACCAGCCAGGGGGCGGGAGGGGCCAACGTCCTGACTTTC.

The genes are TRBV27 and TRBJ2-1, with TRBD2 as a possible D gene (7 bases). The V end lost 6 bases, the J end lost 3 bases, and 12 bases lay between the germline ends. The CDR3 totals 14 residues. Germline values: CDR1 MNHEY, CDR2 SMNVEV (reference sequence). CDR3 protein: CASRNREGYNEQFF. CDR3 in DNA: TGTGCCAGCAGAAACAGGGAGGGCTACAATGAGCAGTTCTTC.

This clone was observed a few times. The chain employs TRBV7-9 and TRBJ1-5; D remains unclear. The V and J ends lost 5 bases and 2 bases respectively, with 10 bases between them. The CDR3 loop spans 14 amino acids. Germline CDR1 is SEHNR and CDR2 is FQNEAQ (reference sequence). The CDR3 sequence: CASSPAGGNQPQHF. The CDR3 DNA reads as TGTGCCAGCAGCCCGGCAGGCGGCAATCAGCCCCAGCATTTT.

The V gene is TRBV7-9, the J gene TRBJ2-5, with D maybe TRBD2 (6 bases). Germline V gene sequence: CDR1 SEHNR, CDR2 FQNEAQ (reference sequence). V was clipped by 8 bases and J by 2 bases, with 12 bases between them. There are 13 residues in the CDR3. The CDR3 DNA follows: TGTGCCAGCCGCCTGGGAGGTCAAGAGACCCAGTACTTC. This gives the protein CASRLGGQETQYF. Using reference TRBV7-9 and TRBJ2-5 for the parts outside the CDR3, the full variable domain is DTGVSQNPRHKITKRGQNVTFRCDPISEHNRLYWYRQTLGQGPEFLTYFQNEAQLEKSRLLSDRFSAERPKGSFSTLEIQRTEQGDSAMYLCASRLGGQETQYFGPGTRLLVL.

The chain has TRBV5-1 and TRBJ2-5; 7 positions agree with TRBD1. The CDR3 is made up of 17 amino acids. V dropped 1 base and J dropped 4; count of bases not matched to a gene: 13. The germline V gene encodes CDR1 SGHRS and CDR2 YFSETQ. CDR3: CASSLKGSGRGTETQYF. CDR3 bases: TGCGCCAGCAGCTTGAAAGGTAGTGGCAGGGGGACAGAGACCCAGTACTTC.

The V and J genes are TRBV28 and TRBJ1-1; D may be TRBD1 (6 bases). V gave up 5 bases and J gave up 1 base, with 11 bases separating them. The CDR3 has 14 residues. From germline, CDR1 is MDHEN and CDR2 SYDVKM. The CDR3 region has the DNA TGTGCCAGCAGTGTAGCAGGGGAGAACACTGAAGCTTTCTTT. Translating it yields CASSVAGENTEAFF.

The gene calls are TRBV14 and TRBJ1-1; 10 nucleotides agree with TRBD1. Trimming at V came to 6 bases and at J to 4 bases, leaving 5 bases not matched to a gene. The CDR3 is made up of 14 amino acids. Looked up from germline, CDR1 is SGHDN and CDR2 is FVKESK. As DNA, the CDR3 is TGTGCCAGCAGAGGGACAGGGGATCGCACTGAAGCTTTCTTT. Translated, it gives CASRGTGDRTEAFF.

V is TRBV3-1 (or the pseudogene TRBV3-2) and J is TRBJ1-1; a weak D match, TRBD1 (5 bases). Germline assignment: CDR1 LGHDT and CDR2 YNNKEL (reference sequence). The V gene lost 1 base and the J gene lost 6 bases, with 12 bases spanning the gap. The CDR3 extends over 14 amino acids. In DNA, the CDR3 is TGTGCCAGCAGCCAAGGGAGGAGGGGTGCTGAAGCTTTCTTT. It specifies CASSQGRRGAEAFF.

The rearrangement links TRBV6-5 to TRBJ2-2; possibly TRBD1 or TRBD2 for D (5 bases each). With 3 bases removed from V and 7 bases from J, the gap between germline ends came to 15 bases. The CDR3 covers 15 residues. Looked up from germline, CDR1 is MNHEY and CDR2 is SVGAGI. The CDR3 region is CASSYRTLGDGELFF. The CDR3 bases are TGTGCCAGCAGTTATCGGACATTGGGGGACGGGGAGCTGTTTTTT.

V usage is TRBV5-1 and J usage is TRBJ1-2; tentatively, D is TRBD1 (6 bases). The CDR3 is 15 residues long. Germline CDR1 is SGHRS and CDR2 is YFSETQ. V dropped 4 bases and J dropped 4 bases, with 17 bases sitting between them. The CDR3 is CASSETGGASYGYTF. CDR3 in DNA: TGCGCCAGCAGCGAAACGGGGGGCGCGAGCTATGGCTACACCTTC.

The CDR3 nucleotides read TGCACCAGCAGCCAACGTCTAGCGGGAGGGTACAATGAGCAGTTCTTC. Translation: CTSSQRLAGGYNEQFF. The chain combines TRBV1 with TRBJ2-1; the DNA was not used to check the table's D call, TRBD2. TRBV1 has pseudogene status. This CDR3 contains 16 residues.

The J gene is TRBJ2-6, the V gene TRBV5-1; D gene unclear. Trimming cost V 4 bases and J 0 bases, with 5 bases left between them. CDR1 and CDR2 (germline): SGHRS, YFSETQ. This CDR3 is built from 14 residues. The chain's CDR3 is CASSRLSGANVLTF. Written as DNA, the CDR3 is TGCGCCAGCAGCCGTCTCTCTGGGGCCAACGTCCTGACTTTC.

The chain couples TRBV5-1 to TRBJ1-4; 9 nucleotides match TRBD1. The germline gives CDR1 SGHRS, CDR2 YFSETQ. The CDR3 contains 14 residues. The V and J ends lost 4 bases and 8 bases, in that order; junction bases with no gene match: 6. CDR3 loop: CASSPRTGDEKLFF. DNA for the CDR3: TGCGCCAGCAGCCCCCGGACAGGGGACGAAAAACTGTTTTTT.

The V call is TRBV28, the J call TRBJ2-7, with D tentatively TRBD2 (6 bases). CDR1 and CDR2 (germline): MDHEN, SYDVKM. This CDR3 has 13 amino acids. Deletions cut 5 bases from V and 4 bases from J, with 12 bases between. The DNA for the CDR3 is TGTGCCAGCAGTAGGGGTGGGGGGTACGAGCAGTACTTC. It yields the protein CASSRGGGYEQYF.

This clone was observed a handful of times. The rearrangement links TRBV7-9 to TRBJ2-2; 11 positions agree with TRBD2. This CDR3 has 19 residues. Germline V CDR1 and CDR2: SEHNR, FQNEAQ (reference sequence). After removal of 3 bases from V and 0 bases from J, the junction contained 9 bases not matched to a gene. CDR3 nucleotides: TGTGCCAGCAGCTTCCGGGCTAGCGGGAGGTTCCCGAACACCGGGGAGCTGTTTTTT. Amino acid sequence: CASSFRASGRFPNTGELFF.

The rearrangement uses TRBV18 and TRBJ2-1, with D possibly being TRBD1 or TRBD2 (6 bases each). Germline V CDR1 and CDR2: KGHSH, LQKENI. V lost 3 bases, J lost 6 bases, and 18 bases lay in between. The CDR3 contains 16 residues. For the CDR3, the DNA is TGTGCCAGCTCACCGAGTCGGGGGCTTCTCGGCAATGAGCAGTTCTTC. Its translation is CASSPSRGLLGNEQFF.